The 29 T cell receptor beta chains listed next were all sequenced from one sample in a study of blood T cell repertoires in COVID-19 (dated by TCRdb to about 2020). Receptor amplification or capture employed the immunoSEQ multiplex PCR assay. In its TCRdb copy, this immuneACCESS table keeps in-frame sequences only and misses some clones. Where compared with another copy, unresolved V genes explain less than half of these, and the others have no known cause. This sample lists approximately 140,000 clones; 65% to 90% were detected once. The leading ten clones occupy more than 3% of the sample. Source material: peripheral blood. These receptors originate from a man between 65 and 80 years old with acute or convalescent COVID-19.

There are many counts of this clone. This rearrangement joins TRBV4-2 to TRBJ2-6, with a tentative D call TRBD2 (5 bases). The CDR3 totals 15 residues. The V and J ends lost 4 bases and 2 bases respectively, with 9 bases between them. CDR1 and CDR2 (germline): LGHNA, YNFKEQ. CDR3 nucleotide sequence: TGTGCCAGCAGCCCCGAGGAGGCTGGGGCCAACGTCCTGACTTTC. This gives the protein CASSPEEAGANVLTF.

This clone was seen once. This chain links TRBV5-1 with TRBJ2-1, with 8 bases aligning to TRBD1. J gave up 7 bases and V 5 bases, and 2 bases lay outside the gene matches. There are 12 residues in the CDR3. Germline-derived CDR1 and CDR2 are SGHRS and YFSETQ. The CDR3 bases are TGCGCCAGCAGAACAGGGGGGAATGAGCAGTTCTTC. Protein: CASRTGGNEQFF.

V gene TRBV14 combines with J gene TRBJ1-2; no clear D gene. CDR3 length: 15 amino acids. Germline V gene sequence: CDR1 SGHDN, CDR2 FVKESK. The V and J ends lost 0 bases and 4 bases respectively, with 12 bases between them. CDR3 DNA: TGTGCCAGCAGCCAAGATCGAATTGGCGGCTATGGCTACACCTTC. It codes for CASSQDRIGGYGYTF.

The CDR3 coding sequence is TGTGCCAGCTCACCCTCGGGACTAGCATACGAGCAGTACTTC. Translation gives CASSPSGLAYEQYF. The rearrangement links TRBV18 to TRBJ2-7, with 9 bases that match TRBD2. The CDR3 is made up of 14 amino acids. Germline V gene lookup returns CDR1 KGHSH and CDR2 LQKENI. J was trimmed by 4 bases and V by 3 bases; bases with no gene match: 4.

V usage is TRBV7-9 and J usage is TRBJ1-1, with 8 bases that match TRBD1. With V trimmed by 1 base and J by 1 base, 2 bases remained unmatched. CDR3 length equals 15 residues. The germline V gene encodes CDR1 SEHNR and CDR2 FQNEAQ (reference sequence). As DNA, the CDR3 is TGTGCCAGCAGCTTAGGAACAGGGGGGAACACTGAAGCTTTCTTT. This sequence encodes CASSLGTGGNTEAFF.

The J gene is TRBJ1-1, the V gene TRBV3-1 (or the pseudogene TRBV3-2), with D possibly matching TRBD1 (5 bases). With 5 bases removed from V and 4 bases from J, the gap between germline ends came to 11 bases. CDR1 LGHDT and CDR2 YNNKEL come from the germline V gene (reference sequence). The CDR3 has 13 residues. The CDR3 protein is CASSSDRITEAFF. DNA for the CDR3: TGTGCCAGCAGCTCAGACAGAATCACTGAAGCTTTCTTT.

The chain has TRBV5-1 and TRBJ2-5; the match to TRBD2 covers 7 bases. After removal of 2 bases from V and 3 bases from J, the junction contained 13 bases not matched to a gene. Germline CDR1 reads SGHRS; CDR2 reads YFSETQ. There are 17 residues in the CDR3. The CDR3 here is CASSLPGDEAGKETQYF. DNA for the CDR3: TGCGCCAGCAGCTTACCCGGGGACGAAGCGGGGAAAGAGACCCAGTACTTC.

The rearrangement links TRBV7-2 to TRBJ1-1, with D maybe TRBD1 (6 bases). The CDR3 length is 19 residues. Trimming removed 5 bases from V and 4 bases from J, with 29 bases in between. Germline assignment: CDR1 SGHTA and CDR2 FQGNSA. CDR3 protein: CASSLSGFGRGQGSTEAFF. The CDR3 DNA sequence: TGTGCCAGCAGCCTTAGCGGGTTTGGCAGGGGACAAGGGAGCACTGAAGCTTTCTTT.

This clone turned up a few times. The CDR3 here is CASSLLAGDTGELFF. The DNA of the CDR3 is TGTGCCAGCAGCTTACTAGCGGGAGACACCGGGGAGCTGTTTTTT. This chain connects TRBV7-2 to TRBJ2-2; 10 nucleotides align to TRBD2. Germline V gene data show CDR1 as SGHTA and CDR2 as FQGNSA. The CDR3 has 15 residues. Trimming removed 2 bases from V and 3 bases from J; junction bases left unmatched: 0.

The chain combines TRBV15 with TRBJ2-4, with 7 bases aligning to TRBD1. The CDR3 extends over 15 amino acids. V lost 1 base, J lost 5 bases, and 5 bases stayed unmatched. Germline CDR1 is LNHNV and CDR2 is YYDKDF (reference sequence). The CDR3, as DNA: TGTGCCACCAGCAGAGGGACAGGACAAGAAAACATTCAGTACTTC. It specifies CATSRGTGQENIQYF.

The rearrangement links TRBV11-3 to TRBJ2-7, with D possibly matching TRBD1 (6 bases). The CDR3 is made up of 16 amino acids. CDR1 and CDR2 (germline): SGHNT, YENEEA. V gave up 5 bases and J gave up 2 bases, with 19 bases separating them. CDR3 sequence reads: CASSVPKGERTYEQYF. CDR3 nucleotides: TGTGCCAGCAGCGTACCTAAGGGGGAGCGTACCTACGAGCAGTACTTC.

V gene TRBV7-3 combines with J gene TRBJ2-3, with 7 bases fitting TRBD1. Trimming took 5 bases from V and 1 from J; bases not matched to a gene: 3. This CDR3 region has 14 residues. CDR1 and CDR2 from the germline V gene are SGHTA and FQGTGA. The CDR3 DNA reads TGTGCCAGCAGCACCGACAGGGGCACAGATACGCAGTATTTT. Translating it yields CASSTDRGTDTQYF.

CDR3 protein: CASSQGLFEQFF. The CDR3 nucleotides read TGTGCCAGCAGCCAAGGACTTTTTGAGCAGTTCTTC. The rearrangement joins TRBV3-1 (or the pseudogene TRBV3-2) to TRBJ2-1, with D uncertain. Trimming shortened V by 1 base and J by 9 bases, and 7 bases separated the two germline ends. The CDR3 consists of 12 residues. In germline, CDR1 is LGHDT, CDR2 YNNKEL (reference sequence).

This clone has a single count. The chain recombines TRBV24-1 with TRBJ2-1, with 10 positions matching TRBD2. Trimming removed 2 bases from V and 9 bases from J; junction bases left unmatched: 6. Germline V gene data show CDR1 as KGHDR and CDR2 as SFDVKD. The CDR3 sequence is 15 residues long. This CDR3 reads CATSDSLAGDFEQFF. In DNA form, the CDR3 reads TGTGCCACCAGTGATTCGCTAGCGGGAGATTTTGAGCAGTTCTTC.

The CDR3 coding sequence is TGTGCCAGCAGCCCCGGGACAGGGAACCAAGAGACCCAGTACTTC. Its translation is CASSPGTGNQETQYF. This sequence joins TRBV5-8 and TRBJ2-5, with 9 bases fitting TRBD1. CDR1 SGHTS and CDR2 YDEGEE come from the germline V gene. V was pared by 4 bases and J by 0 bases, with 4 bases of the junction left unmatched. The CDR3 is 15 residues long.

The chain recombines TRBV7-3 with TRBJ2-7, with 9 nucleotides matching TRBD1. This CDR3 spans 16 amino acids. In germline, CDR1 is SGHTA, CDR2 FQGTGA. Trimming cost V 2 bases and J 3 bases; bases outside gene matches: 8. CDR3 coding DNA: TGTGCCAGCAGCTTACAACCCGGGACAGGGCACTACGAGCAGTACTTC. This sequence encodes CASSLQPGTGHYEQYF.

The chain joins TRBV28 to TRBJ2-1; 11 bases are a match to TRBD2. From germline, CDR1 is MDHEN and CDR2 SYDVKM. The CDR3 is made up of 14 amino acids. Trimming cost V 6 bases and J 13 bases; bases outside gene matches: 11. The CDR3 bases are TGTGCCAGCAGCCCGGGACTAGCGGATGGGAAACAGTTCTTC. This translates into CASSPGLADGKQFF.

CDR3 bases: TGTGCCATTCCCCCGGGGAGGCGCGGGACCTTATTTAGCTCCTACAATGAGCAGTTCTTC. It encodes CAIPPGRRGTLFSSYNEQFF. The rearrangement uses TRBV28 and TRBJ2-1, with D possibly TRBD2 on 6 matching bases. Germline V CDR1 and CDR2: MDHEN, SYDVKM. V was pared by 10 bases and J by 0 bases, with 31 bases between. CDR3 length equals 20 residues.

The CDR3 DNA follows: TGTGCCAGCAGCTTAGTCAGAACCTACGAGCAGTACTTC. It encodes CASSLVRTYEQYF. The rearrangement joins TRBV11-2 to TRBJ2-7; the D is unclear. V was pared by 1 base and J by 2 bases, with 6 bases between. This CDR3 is 13 amino acids long. The germline gives CDR1 SGHAT, CDR2 FQNNGV.

The chain couples TRBV27 to TRBJ1-1, with D tentatively TRBD1 (6 bases). CDR1 and CDR2 (germline): MNHEY, SMNVEV (reference sequence). The length of the CDR3 is 14 residues. Trimming stripped 8 bases from V and 1 base from J, with 14 bases between. This chain's CDR3 is CASGALTGNTEAFF. The CDR3 coding sequence is TGTGCCAGCGGAGCCTTGACAGGGAACACTGAAGCTTTCTTT.

The chain couples TRBV2 to TRBJ2-7; TRBD1 is a possible D gene (5 bases). The length of the CDR3 is 14 residues. Germline CDR1 is SNHLY and CDR2 is FYNNEI. V was pared by 3 bases and J by 2 bases, with 11 bases between. The CDR3 nucleotides are TGTGCCAGCAGTGAGAGGACACAGGCCTACGAGCAGTACTTC. The encoded protein is CASSERTQAYEQYF. Full variable domain (remainder filled in from reference TRBV2 and TRBJ2-7): EPEVTQTPSHQVTQMGQEVILRCVPISNHLYFYWYRQILGQKVEFLVSFYNNEISEKSEIFDDQFSVERPDGSNFTLKIRSTKLEDSAMYFCASSERTQAYEQYFGPGTRLTVT.

CDR3 DNA sequence: TGCGCCAGCAGCAAGTTAGCGGGAGGGTTGAAAAATGAGCAGTTCTTC. Protein product: CASSKLAGGLKNEQFF. This chain uses TRBV5-1 with TRBJ2-1, with 11 bases matching TRBD2. In germline, CDR1 is SGHRS, CDR2 YFSETQ. The length of the CDR3 is 16 residues. With 4 bases clipped from V and 7 bases from J, the junction kept 10 bases outside the gene matches.

The chain recombines TRBV19 with TRBJ1-6; D call uncertain. Germline loops: CDR1 LNHDA, CDR2 SQIVND (reference sequence). There are 15 residues in the CDR3. Trimming shortened V by 5 bases and J by 3 bases, and 11 bases separated the two germline ends. CDR3 in amino acids: CASSSTGNYNSPLHF. The DNA of the CDR3 is TGTGCCAGTAGTTCCACGGGGAACTATAATTCACCCCTCCACTTT.

The rearrangement links TRBV9 to TRBJ2-3; TRBD1 is a possible D gene (5 bases). CDR1 SGDLS and CDR2 YYNGEE come from the germline V gene. V shed 0 bases and J shed 6 bases, with 8 bases lying between them. CDR3 length equals 13 residues. CDR3: CASSVEGIDTQYF. In nucleotides, the CDR3 is TGTGCCAGCAGCGTAGAGGGGATCGATACGCAGTATTTT. The full variable domain, with the rest looked up from reference TRBV9 and TRBJ2-3, is DSGVTQTPKHLITATGQRVTLRCSPRSGDLSVYWYQQSLDQGLQFLIQYYNGEERAKGNILERFSAQQFPDLHSELNLSSLELGDSALYFCASSVEGIDTQYFGPGTRLTVL.

In its sample, this clone was seen once. The V gene is TRBV7-3, the J gene TRBJ2-1; 9 nucleotides agree with TRBD1. The CDR3 consists of 15 residues. The germline V gene has CDR1 SGHTA and CDR2 FQGTGA. Trimming at V came to 4 bases and at J to 7 bases, leaving 8 bases not matched to a gene. CDR3 residues: CASSSTGTGLNEQFF. The CDR3 DNA sequence: TGTGCCAGCAGCTCCACCGGGACAGGGTTGAATGAGCAGTTCTTC.

This clone is a singleton in its sample. V usage is TRBV10-3 and J usage is TRBJ2-3; weak D call: TRBD2 (6 bases). Germline-derived CDR1 and CDR2 are ENHRY and SYGVKD. The CDR3 totals 14 residues. V shed 7 bases and J shed 4 bases, with 15 bases lying between them. The CDR3 region has the DNA TGTGCCATCACCGGGCGGGGAGATTCAGATACGCAGTATTTT. Its translation: CAITGRGDSDTQYF.

The rearrangement joins TRBV7-8 to TRBJ2-5; 8 bases map to TRBD2. V trimming: 1 base; J trimming: 1 base; junction bases outside the gene matches: 5. In germline, CDR1 is SGHVS, CDR2 FQNEAQ. The CDR3 runs 16 residues. The CDR3 bases are TGTGCCAGCAGCTTAGTGGCTAGCGGGTCCCAAGAGACCCAGTACTTC. Residues: CASSLVASGSQETQYF.

This clone was seen only once. The chain employs TRBV29-1 and TRBJ1-1; TRBD1 might be the D (5 bases). CDR1 and CDR2 from the germline V gene are SQVTM and ANQGSEA. CDR3 length: 13 amino acids. V gave up 4 bases and J gave up 3 bases, with 12 bases separating them. The CDR3 DNA is TGCAGCGTTGCGACGGGGGGATACACTGAAGCTTTCTTT. This translates into CSVATGGYTEAFF.

In this sample, this clone turned up once. The J gene is TRBJ2-7, the V gene TRBV3-1 (or the pseudogene TRBV3-2); D unresolved. V gave up 5 bases and J gave up 3 bases, with 14 bases separating them. Germline V gene sequence: CDR1 LGHDT, CDR2 YNNKEL (reference sequence). The CDR3 is 14 amino acids. This CDR3 is CASSSRHSRYEQYF. The DNA for the CDR3 is TGTGCCAGCAGCTCCCGACATTCACGCTACGAGCAGTACTTC.